This T cell receptor beta chain was obtained from a study of shared clonotypes between healthy human individuals. Looked up from germline, CDR1 is GTSNPN and CDR2 is SVGIG (reference sequence). Trimming cost V 2 bases and J 6 bases; bases outside gene matches: 6. There are 13 residues in the CDR3. Template for every sorted-subset replicate PCR totaled approximately 200 ng DNA, 25,000 to 35,000 T cell genomes. The repertoire was sequenced with immunoSEQ multiplex PCR; TCRdb's copy has only in-frame clones and lacks some. The table includes 1.4 million or so clones, around 98.5% detected once. This sequence was found in a man in his thirties or forties in good health. This rearrangement joins TRBV30 to TRBJ2-7; 8 bases map to TRBD2. The sample comprised naive CD4+ T cells sorted from blood. This sample's subset: CD45RA+ positively selected. The CDR3 DNA follows: TGTGCCTGGAGTCAAGCCGGGAGGGGCGAGCAGTACTTC. It yields the protein CAWSQAGRGEQYF.